This T cell receptor (beta chain) derives from a study of regulatory T cells in long-lasting Graves disease. Findings of the study overall: Reduced TCR diversity was observed in persistent Graves' patients versus newly diagnosed patients. Persistent disease samples used TRBV28, TRBJ1-2 and TRBJ2-5 preferentially.

Arm-PCR of CDR3 regions with iRepertoire HTBI primers generated TCR beta libraries. TCRdb ran MiXCR on the multiplex PCR reads and lists one entry per CDR3 protein. Of 530,000 or so distinct CDR3 sequences listed, around an eighth were seen once; the top ten hold roughly 10%. There are many counts of this clonotype. Antigen: not known. The CDR3 spans 14 residues. The V end was cut by 5 bases, the J end by 0 bases, with 10 bases between. Time point noted: newly diagnosed GD, antithyroid drugs for less than 3 months. Construction of the TCR library relied on RNA isolated from PBMCs. Separately, the same data were catalogued under a study of T cells in Graves' hyperthyroidism and ophthalmopathy. As that report states: The TCR CDR3 first-round RT-PCR relied on the HTBI primer set.

This sample comprised peripheral blood mononuclear cells (PBMCs), obtained at new diagnosis, from a patient treated with antithyroid drugs. The clonotype originates from a man aged 25-45 years with Graves disease. The V gene is TRBV12-3 or TRBV12-4, the J gene TRBJ2-5, with D possibly called TRBD1 or TRBD2 (5 bases each). CDR3 protein: CASSRDANQETQYF. In nucleotides, the CDR3 is TGTGCCAGCAGTCGGGACGCCAACCAAGAGACCCAGTACTTC.